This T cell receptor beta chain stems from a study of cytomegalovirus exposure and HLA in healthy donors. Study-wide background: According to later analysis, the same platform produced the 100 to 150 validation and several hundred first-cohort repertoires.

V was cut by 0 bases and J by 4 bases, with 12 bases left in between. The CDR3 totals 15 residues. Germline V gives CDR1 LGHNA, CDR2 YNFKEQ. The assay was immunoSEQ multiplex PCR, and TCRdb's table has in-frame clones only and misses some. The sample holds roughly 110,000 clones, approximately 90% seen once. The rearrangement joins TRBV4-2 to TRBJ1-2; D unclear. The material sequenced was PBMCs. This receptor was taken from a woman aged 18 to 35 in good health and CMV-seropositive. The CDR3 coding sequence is TGTGCCAGCAGCCAAGAACGGTCCCTGCGCTATGGCTACACCTTC. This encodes CASSQERSLRYGYTF.